One and the same sample provided the 27 T cell receptor beta chains below, sequenced in a study of blood T cell repertoires in COVID-19. Some clones are missing from TCRdb's copy, which holds only in-frame ones; the method was immunoSEQ multiplex PCR. The table has 120,000 to 150,000 clones, approximately 80% seen once; the top ten hold 6.2%. The source material was PBMCs or T cells enriched from blood (not recorded which). The receptors were sampled from a woman aged 40 to 50 who had recovered from COVID-19.

The J gene is TRBJ1-2, the V gene TRBV18; a weak D match, TRBD1 (5 bases). V was cut by 3 bases and J by 0 bases, with 17 bases left in between. The CDR3 runs to 17 residues. In germline, CDR1 is KGHSH, CDR2 LQKENI. CDR3 amino acids: CASSPQGGTFTNYGYTF. The CDR3 DNA reads as TGTGCCAGCTCACCCCAGGGAGGGACCTTTACTAACTATGGCTACACCTTC.

In its sample, this clone was seen a few times. The V and J genes are TRBV19 and TRBJ1-3; D is ambiguous. The germline CDR1 and CDR2 sequences are LNHDA and SQIVND (reference sequence). Trimming removed 6 bases from V and 0 bases from J, with 18 bases in between. The CDR3 is 17 amino acids. In DNA form, the CDR3 reads TGTGCCAGTAGGGTTTCGGCACAGCTCCTCTCTGGAAACACCATATATTTT. This encodes CASRVSAQLLSGNTIYF. Complete variable domain (other parts from reference TRBV19 and TRBJ1-3): DGGITQSPKYLFRKEGQNVTLSCEQNLNHDAMYWYRQDPGQGLRLIYYSQIVNDFQKGDIAEGYSVSREKKESFPLTVTSAQKNPTAFYLCASRVSAQLLSGNTIYFGEGSWLTVV.

This chain uses TRBV2 with TRBJ1-5; TRBD1 aligns across 7 bases. Germline CDR1 and CDR2: SNHLY and FYNNEI. The CDR3 is made up of 16 amino acids. The junction had 9 bases not matched to a gene; V was cut back by 6 bases and J by 1 base. CDR3 nucleotide sequence: TGTGCCAGCAGAATCTCAGGGGGGTTAAGCAATCAGCCCCAGCATTTT. This encodes CASRISGGLSNQPQHF.

The rearrangement joins TRBV6-1 to TRBJ1-2; 7 bases map to TRBD1. Looked up from germline, CDR1 is MNHNS and CDR2 is SASEGT. This CDR3 has 13 amino acids. The V gene end was trimmed by 8 bases and the J gene end by 7 bases; junction bases not matched to a gene: 10. This CDR3 reads CASEQGTTVGYTF. In DNA form, the CDR3 reads TGTGCCAGCGAACAGGGGACGACGGTTGGCTACACCTTC.

The gene calls are TRBV3-1 (or the pseudogene TRBV3-2) and TRBJ1-2, with D hard to call. Trimming stripped 1 base from V and 6 bases from J, with 6 bases between. This CDR3 spans 12 amino acids. CDR1 LGHDT and CDR2 YNNKEL come from the germline V gene (reference sequence). CDR3 in amino acids: CASSQGGNGYTF. The CDR3 region has the DNA TGTGCCAGCAGCCAAGGCGGGAATGGCTACACCTTC.

V is TRBV9 and J is TRBJ2-3, with a possible D match to TRBD1 (5 bases). The V and J ends lost 3 bases and 1 base respectively, with 15 bases between them. The V gene's germline CDR1 is SGDLS and CDR2 YYNGEE. This CDR3 spans 16 amino acids. CDR3 loop: CASSAGQKWGTDTQYF. CDR3 in DNA: TGTGCCAGCAGCGCCGGACAAAAATGGGGCACAGATACGCAGTATTTT. Complete variable domain (other parts from reference TRBV9 and TRBJ2-3): DSGVTQTPKHLITATGQRVTLRCSPRSGDLSVYWYQQSLDQGLQFLIQYYNGEERAKGNILERFSAQQFPDLHSELNLSSLELGDSALYFCASSAGQKWGTDTQYFGPGTRLTVL.

This sequence joins TRBV4-1 and TRBJ1-1, with a possible D match to TRBD1 (6 bases). V dropped 4 bases and J dropped 4 bases, with 16 bases sitting between them. CDR3 length: 15 amino acids. CDR1 and CDR2 (germline): MGHRA, YSYEKL. CDR3 sequence (DNA): TGCGCCAGCAGCCGCGTTATAGGGGGTTCCACTGAAGCTTTCTTT. This gives the protein CASSRVIGGSTEAFF.

The chain couples TRBV9 to TRBJ1-5; possible D gene TRBD1, 5 bases. Trimming shortened V by 4 bases and J by 6 bases, and 17 bases separated the two germline ends. This CDR3 is 15 amino acids long. The germline V gene has CDR1 SGDLS and CDR2 YYNGEE. The CDR3 loop reads CASSPTSGQAQPQHF. CDR3 nucleotide sequence: TGTGCCAGCAGCCCGACTTCAGGGCAGGCTCAGCCCCAGCATTTT.

The table lists this clone with a count of one. CDR3 DNA: TGTGCCAGCAGCCTCTCGGGGACAGATACGCAGTATTTT. Protein sequence: CASSLSGTDTQYF. The chain has TRBV21-1 and TRBJ2-3; TRBD2 was called by the table and not checked on the DNA. TRBV21-1 counts as a pseudogene. The CDR3 runs to 13 residues.

This clone appeared once. The chain is built from TRBV30 and TRBJ2-5; no definite D call. CDR1 is GTSNPN, CDR2 SVGIG, per germline (reference sequence). V was shortened by 5 bases and J by 0 bases, with 7 bases between the two germline ends. CDR3 size: 12 residues. CDR3 sequence reads: CAWSTNQETQYF. DNA of the CDR3: TGTGCCTGGTCGACAAACCAAGAGACCCAGTACTTC.

The CDR3 is CASSIKKGGRGQETQYF. CDR3 nucleotides: TGTGCCAGCAGCATTAAAAAGGGAGGTCGTGGTCAAGAGACCCAGTACTTC. This rearrangement joins TRBV7-7 to TRBJ2-5; the D gene is possibly TRBD2 (6 bases). Per germline, CDR1 SSHAT and CDR2 FNYEAQ (reference sequence). V gave up 5 bases and J gave up 2 bases, with 21 bases separating them. The CDR3 sequence is 17 residues long.

This rearrangement joins TRBV7-8 to TRBJ1-2; 8 bases are a match to TRBD1. There are 18 residues in the CDR3. Per germline, CDR1 SGHVS and CDR2 FQNEAQ. The V gene end was trimmed by 5 bases and the J gene end by 6 bases; junction bases not matched to a gene: 20. The CDR3 DNA reads as TGTGCCAGCAGCGCCAGGGGGCGCAGAGTCTCGGGAAAGGATGGCTACACCTTC. Translation: CASSARGRRVSGKDGYTF. The full variable domain, its missing parts supplied by reference TRBV7-8 and TRBJ1-2, is GAGVSQSPRYKVAKRGQDVALRCDPISGHVSLFWYQQALGQGPEFLTYFQNEAQLDKSGLPSDRFFAERPEGSVSTLKIQRTQQEDSAVYLCASSARGRRVSGKDGYTFGSGTRLTVV.

V usage is TRBV19 and J usage is TRBJ1-3; a possible D gene is TRBD1 (5 bases). The V end lost 5 bases, the J end lost 3 bases, and 20 bases lay between the germline ends. The CDR3 loop spans 17 amino acids. Germline V gives CDR1 LNHDA, CDR2 SQIVND (reference sequence). The CDR3 loop reads CASSPSPYQGSGNTIYF. CDR3 sequence (DNA): TGTGCCAGTAGTCCAAGCCCATACCAGGGTAGTGGAAACACCATATATTTT.

J is TRBJ2-7 and V is TRBV12-3 or TRBV12-4, with D unclear. The V end was cut by 3 bases, the J end by 3 bases, with 9 bases between. The CDR3 runs to 13 residues. CDR3 amino acids: CASSLAESYEQYF. CDR3 DNA: TGTGCCAGCAGTTTGGCGGAAAGCTACGAGCAGTACTTC.

This clone was found a few times. This rearrangement joins TRBV7-8 to TRBJ2-5; D is unclear. V dropped 4 bases and J dropped 5 bases, with 8 bases sitting between them. Germline V gene data show CDR1 as SGHVS and CDR2 as FQNEAQ. The CDR3 loop spans 12 amino acids. The chain's CDR3 is CASSSLGETQYF. The CDR3 nucleotides read TGTGCCAGCAGCTCACTCGGGGAGACCCAGTACTTC.

CDR3 in amino acids: CASSTQISGANVLTF. Written as DNA, the CDR3 is TGTGCCAGTAGTACCCAGATCTCTGGGGCCAACGTCCTGACTTTC. The chain has TRBV19 and TRBJ2-6, with D hard to call. V shed 4 bases and J shed 0 bases, with 7 bases lying between them. The CDR3 runs 15 residues. Germline values: CDR1 LNHDA, CDR2 SQIVND (reference sequence).

The rearrangement uses TRBV9 and TRBJ1-3; 7 nucleotides line up with TRBD1. Germline CDR1 reads SGDLS; CDR2 reads YYNGEE. V lost 3 bases and J lost 4; bases outside the gene matches: 7. This CDR3 has 15 amino acids. The CDR3 sequence: CASSAEGAGGNTIYF. The CDR3, as DNA: TGTGCCAGCAGCGCCGAGGGGGCGGGAGGAAACACCATATATTTT.

V gene TRBV2 combines with J gene TRBJ1-5; 10 bases fit TRBD1. Germline V gives CDR1 SNHLY, CDR2 FYNNEI. This CDR3 has 17 residues. With 6 bases clipped from V and 2 bases from J, the junction kept 10 bases outside the gene matches. CDR3 amino acids: CASRSGQGSSGNQPQHF. CDR3 bases: TGTGCCAGCAGGTCGGGACAGGGGAGTTCCGGCAATCAGCCCCAGCATTTT.

The genes are TRBV7-3 and TRBJ2-2, with D possibly being TRBD2 (6 bases). The germline V gene has CDR1 SGHTA and CDR2 FQGTGA. The CDR3 spans 16 residues. V lost 5 bases, J lost 5 bases, and 18 bases lay in between. The CDR3 coding sequence is TGTGCCAGCAGCCCCCCCCGAGGAGGGAATACCGGGGAGCTGTTTTTT. Residues: CASSPPRGGNTGELFF.

J is TRBJ1-5 and V is TRBV7-9; tentative D call: TRBD1 (6 bases). The V gene lost 3 bases and the J gene lost 4 bases, with 10 bases spanning the gap. CDR3 length: 14 residues. Germline loops: CDR1 SEHNR, CDR2 FQNEAQ (reference sequence). The CDR3 DNA is TGTGCCAGCAGCTTGGGGGCAGGGAATCAGCCCCAGCATTTT. Its protein product is CASSLGAGNQPQHF.

This clone turned up a few times. The CDR3 reads CASSTGHQNTEAFF. In DNA form, the CDR3 reads TGCGCCAGCAGCACGGGACATCAGAACACTGAAGCTTTCTTT. V gene TRBV5-1 combines with J gene TRBJ1-1, with D possibly matching TRBD1 (6 bases). V was pared by 4 bases and J by 1 base, with 11 bases between. There are 14 residues in the CDR3. The germline V gene has CDR1 SGHRS and CDR2 YFSETQ.

This chain uses TRBV4-1 with TRBJ1-1; maybe TRBD1 (6 bases). Per the germline V gene, CDR1 is MGHRA and CDR2 is YSYEKL. The CDR3 length is 13 residues. With 5 bases removed from V and 8 bases from J, the gap between germline ends came to 15 bases. The CDR3 DNA sequence: TGCGCCAGCAGCTCGCAAACAGGGACCGAAGCTTTCTTT. Protein sequence: CASSSQTGTEAFF.

V is TRBV7-8 and J is TRBJ2-3; TRBD1 might be the D (6 bases). The V and J ends lost 7 bases and 0 bases respectively, with 14 bases between them. CDR3 length: 15 amino acids. Germline V CDR1 and CDR2: SGHVS, FQNEAQ. The CDR3 region is CASTREGVSTDTQYF. CDR3 sequence (DNA): TGTGCCAGCACCCGCGAGGGGGTCAGCACAGATACGCAGTATTTT.

The chain joins TRBV18 to TRBJ2-2; D unresolved. Germline CDR1 is KGHSH and CDR2 is LQKENI. V was trimmed by 5 bases and J by 3 bases, leaving 4 bases between them. The CDR3 is 12 residues long. The CDR3 sequence: CASSSYTGELFF. CDR3 bases: TGTGCCAGCTCATCCTACACCGGGGAGCTGTTTTTT.

The V gene is TRBV2, the J gene TRBJ2-7; 10 nucleotides match TRBD1. The V segment lost 7 bases and the J segment 6 bases; nucleotides outside the gene matches: 18. CDR3 size: 17 residues. Per germline, CDR1 SNHLY and CDR2 FYNNEI. In DNA, the CDR3 is TGTGCCAGCATAGGTCTCGGATCCGGGACAGGGGATCGCGAGCAGTACTTC. Its protein product is CASIGLGSGTGDREQYF.

V gene TRBV13 combines with J gene TRBJ2-1, with 13 bases identical to TRBD2. V dropped 3 bases and J dropped 5; count of bases not matched to a gene: 16. Germline V gives CDR1 PRHDT, CDR2 FYEKMQ (reference sequence). CDR3 length: 20 residues. In DNA, the CDR3 is TGTGCCAGCAGCTTCGGGAGGTATCCTACTAGCGGGGGGGCCGACAATGAGCAGTTCTTC. As protein: CASSFGRYPTSGGADNEQFF.

This clone showed up just once. J is TRBJ2-1 and V is TRBV28, with 15 nucleotides matching TRBD2. The CDR3 runs to 18 residues. After removal of 8 bases from V and 0 bases from J, the junction contained 8 bases not matched to a gene. Germline loops: CDR1 MDHEN, CDR2 SYDVKM. This CDR3 reads CASGEGLAGGTSYNEQFF. CDR3 DNA sequence: TGTGCCAGCGGAGAGGGACTAGCGGGGGGTACCTCCTACAATGAGCAGTTCTTC.